The 8 T cell receptor beta chains below come from one sample, sequenced in a study of PD-L1 blockade in urothelial cancer. The table came from immunoSEQ multiplex PCR; TCRdb's copy has only in-frame clones and leaves some out. The table lists about 87,000 clones, roughly 89% of them singletons. Described time point: pretreatment peripheral blood. This specimen was PBMCs, taken around atezolizumab (anti-PD-L1) treatment. These receptors were collected from a man between 60 and 75 years old with urothelial cancer.

The chain carries TRBV5-6 and TRBJ2-5; TRBD1 matches at 11 bases. The V segment lost 5 bases and the J segment 5 bases; nucleotides outside the gene matches: 8. CDR1 is SGHDT and CDR2 is YYEEEE in the germline V gene. CDR3 length: 15 residues. The CDR3 region is CASSPDRGRRETQYF. Here the CDR3 DNA reads TGTGCCAGCAGTCCGGACAGGGGGCGGCGGGAGACCCAGTACTTC.

In this sample, this clone turned up once. The chain combines TRBV2 with TRBJ2-1, with 12 bases fitting TRBD2. The CDR3 is 15 amino acids. Germline-derived CDR1 and CDR2 are SNHLY and FYNNEI. Losses at the gene ends were 3 bases for V and 9 bases for J; bases not matched to a gene: 6. CDR3 bases: TGTGCCAGCAGTGACGGACTAGCGGGAAAGGGTGAGCAGTTCTTC. It is translated as CASSDGLAGKGEQFF.

The rearrangement uses TRBV27 and TRBJ1-2; tentative D call: TRBD1 (5 bases). The CDR3 runs to 19 residues. CDR1 and CDR2 from the germline V gene are MNHEY and SMNVEV (reference sequence). Deletions cut 5 bases from V and 1 base from J, with 26 bases between. Here the CDR3 reads CASSLPTPTYRTFNYGYTF. CDR3 DNA: TGTGCCAGCAGTCTACCGACCCCAACTTACAGGACATTTAACTATGGCTACACCTTC.

The chain has TRBV5-1 and TRBJ2-7, with 9 bases matching TRBD2. This CDR3 has 16 amino acids. Trimming at V came to 3 bases and at J to 0 bases, leaving 7 bases not matched to a gene. Looked up from germline, CDR1 is SGHRS and CDR2 is YFSETQ. The CDR3 DNA reads TGCGCCAGCAGCTACACTAGCGGGCGGAGCTCCTACGAGCAGTACTTC. It translates to CASSYTSGRSSYEQYF.

The chain recombines TRBV6-4 with TRBJ2-3; D is unresolved. The germline V and J ends were trimmed by 6 bases and 4 bases, with 20 bases remaining between them. The CDR3 consists of 16 residues. Germline V gene lookup returns CDR1 MRHNA and CDR2 SNTAGT. The CDR3 bases are TGTGCCAGCAGATCACCACGACCCACAACAGCAGATACGCAGTATTTT. This codes for CASRSPRPTTADTQYF.

The chain couples TRBV7-6 to TRBJ2-7; possibly TRBD2 for D (5 bases). The CDR3 extends over 15 amino acids. Germline V gives CDR1 SGHVS, CDR2 FNYEAQ. V was pared by 1 base and J by 6 bases, with 16 bases between. CDR3 region: CASSLEGAGQGEQYF. As DNA, the CDR3 is TGTGCCAGCAGCTTAGAAGGCGCGGGCCAAGGCGAGCAGTACTTC. Full variable domain (rest looked up from reference TRBV7-6 and TRBJ2-7): GAGVSQSPRYKVTKRGQDVALRCDPISGHVSLYWYRQALGQGPEFLTYFNYEAQQDKSGLPNDRFSAERPEGSISTLTIQRTEQRDSAMYRCASSLEGAGQGEQYFGPGTRLTVT.

The chain has TRBV6-6 and TRBJ2-3; D might be TRBD2 (6 bases). The V and J ends lost 6 bases and 5 bases respectively, with 18 bases between them. The CDR3 runs 15 residues. Germline V gene sequence: CDR1 MNHNY, CDR2 SVGAGI (reference sequence). The CDR3 nucleotides are TGTGCCAGCAGCCTCCGGGACTCCCTTATAGATACGCAGTATTTT. Its translation is CASSLRDSLIDTQYF.

This clone was seen once. V gene TRBV7-9 combines with J gene TRBJ2-7; TRBD2 matches at 13 bases. The CDR3 has 15 residues. Germline CDR1 and CDR2: SEHNR and FQNEAQ (reference sequence). CDR3 in amino acids: CASGSSGLAGEQQYF. The CDR3 nucleotides read TGTGCGAGCGGTTCCTCCGGACTAGCGGGAGAACAGCAGTACTTC.